A selection of T cell receptor beta chains follows, all from one sample in a study of blood T cell repertoires in COVID-19. Profiled with immunoSEQ multiplex PCR; TCRdb holds only in-frame clones, not every one. This sample carries 150,000 to 200,000 clones, over 65% of them seen once, and the ten largest clones take around 3%. Sequenced material: peripheral blood. The receptors come from a woman at least 80 years old with acute or convalescent COVID-19. Both conserved end residues are part of each CDR3. D genes are given only for firm matches. Size values are once, few and many counts, or a class for expanded clones, and some rows have none.

>NA|TRBJ2-2|TRBV6-6|NA|17
CASSLFLRELSTGELFF
TGTGCCAGCAGTCTTTTTCTAAGGGAGCTAAGCACCGGGGAGCTGTTTTTT
>NA|TRBJ1-5|TRBV7-8|NA|13
CASSPTGNQPQHF
TGTGCCAGCAGCCCCACAGGGAATCAGCCCCAGCATTTT
>NA|TRBJ1-2|TRBV12-3/TRBV12-4|NA|13
CASSRQINYGYTF
TGTGCCAGCAGTCGACAGATAAACTATGGCTACACCTTC
>TRBD2|TRBJ2-7|TRBV27|NA|17
CASSSREGHLIPSEQYF
TGTGCCAGCAGTTCCCGGGAGGGCCACCTCATCCCCTCCGAGCAGTACTTC
>TRBD2|TRBJ2-7|TRBV27|NA|14
CASSVRLADYEQYF
TGTGCCAGCAGTGTGAGACTAGCGGACTACGAGCAGTACTTC
>TRBD1|TRBJ1-2|TRBV6-5|NA|15
CAAIHRGTVNYGYTF
TGTGCCGCCATACACAGGGGTACTGTCAACTATGGCTACACCTTC
>NA|TRBJ2-3|TRBV30|NA|15
CASKFRASDADTQYF
TGTGCCTCAAAATTTAGGGCTAGCGATGCAGATACGCAGTATTTT
>TRBD2|TRBJ2-1|TRBV3-1/TRBV3-2|NA|15
CASSPGLAAYNEQFF
TGTGCCAGCAGCCCGGGACTAGCGGCCTACAATGAGCAGTTCTTC
>NA|TRBJ1-5|TRBV2|NA|15
CASSVTGNSNQPQHF
TGTGCCAGCAGTGTGACAGGCAATAGCAATCAGCCCCAGCATTTT
>TRBD2|TRBJ2-1|TRBV29-1|NA|13
CSGGTSGVREQFF
TGCAGCGGGGGGACTAGCGGGGTCCGTGAGCAGTTCTTC
>NA|TRBJ2-2|TRBV7-3|many|16
CASSSTPNRDPGELFF
TGTGCCAGCAGCTCCACGCCTAACAGGGACCCCGGGGAGCTGTTTTTT
>TRBD1|TRBJ2-1|TRBV28|NA|16
CASKTYRGSSYNEQFF
TGTGCCAGCAAAACCTACAGGGGCAGCTCCTACAATGAGCAGTTCTTC
>TRBD1|TRBJ2-5|TRBV3-1/TRBV3-2|once|14
CASRAGTDQETQYF
TGTGCCAGCAGGGCTGGGACAGACCAAGAGACCCAGTACTTC
>NA|TRBJ1-4|TRBV18|NA|17
CASSPPGSGRGSEKLFF
TGTGCCAGCTCACCACCGGGGTCAGGGCGGGGATCTGAAAAACTGTTTTTT
>NA|TRBJ2-3|TRBV12-3/TRBV12-4|NA|12
CASGKRTDTQYF
TGTGCCAGCGGAAAGCGTACAGATACGCAGTATTTT
>TRBD2|TRBJ2-7|TRBV6-5|NA|15
CASRRERESSYEQYF
TGTGCCAGCAGACGAGAGCGGGAGAGCTCCTACGAGCAGTACTTC
>NA|TRBJ1-5|TRBV3-1/TRBV3-2|NA|13
CASSQDQNQPQHF
TGTGCCAGCAGCCAAGACCAGAATCAGCCCCAGCATTTT
>TRBD1|TRBJ2-5|TRBV7-2|NA|15
CASSLVGQVQETQYF
TGTGCCAGCAGCTTAGTTGGACAGGTCCAAGAGACCCAGTACTTC
>TRBD1|TRBJ2-1|TRBV4-3|NA|18
CASSQETPGTGGVNEQFF
TGCGCCAGCAGCCAAGAAACCCCCGGGACAGGGGGGGTCAATGAGCAGTTCTTC
>TRBD1|TRBJ1-6|TRBV18|NA|14
CASSPGTGGSPLHF
TGTGCCAGCTCACCAGGGACAGGTGGGTCACCCCTCCACTTT
>NA|TRBJ1-5|TRBV27|few|16
CASSLVGARSNQPQHF
TGTGCCAGCAGTTTAGTAGGGGCGAGAAGCAATCAGCCCCAGCATTTT
>TRBD2|TRBJ2-7|TRBV10-2|NA|17
CASSEGWRASGTYEQYF
TGCGCCAGCAGTGAAGGTTGGAGGGCTAGCGGGACCTACGAGCAGTACTTC
>TRBD1|TRBJ2-3|TRBV7-9|NA|14
CASSSGQGRDTQYF
TGTGCCAGCAGCTCAGGACAGGGAAGAGATACGCAGTATTTT
>TRBD1|TRBJ1-2|TRBV24-1|NA|14
CATSESGQGYGYTF
TGTGCCACCAGTGAGTCCGGACAGGGGTACGGCTACACCTTC
>TRBD1|TRBJ2-7|TRBV14|medium-sized|13
CASSRFDRGEQYF
TGTGCCAGCAGCCGCTTCGACAGGGGCGAGCAGTACTTC
>NA|TRBJ2-2|TRBV4-2|once|17
CASSQDVASERTGELFF
TGTGCCAGCAGCCAAGATGTCGCTAGCGAAAGAACCGGGGAGCTGTTTTTT
>TRBD2|TRBJ2-1|TRBV11-2|NA|15
CASSSGAGGLTLQFF
TGTGCCAGCAGCTCTGGAGCGGGAGGGCTAACTTTGCAGTTCTTC
>NA|TRBJ1-1|TRBV6-5|NA|15
CASSYGGTVNTEAFF
TGTGCCAGCAGTTACGGGGGGACGGTGAACACTGAAGCTTTCTTT
>TRBD1|TRBJ2-5|TRBV5-1|NA|15
CASSRTGAYQETQYF
TGCGCCAGCAGCCGGACAGGGGCTTACCAAGAGACCCAGTACTTC
>NA|TRBJ1-4|TRBV3-1/TRBV3-2|NA|15
CASSQVQGTNEKLFF
TGTGCCAGCAGCCAAGTTCAGGGGACTAATGAAAAACTGTTTTTT
>TRBD2|TRBJ2-5|TRBV3-1/TRBV3-2|NA|13
CASSLSSGETQYF
TGTGCCAGCAGCCTTTCTAGCGGGGAGACCCAGTACTTC
>NA|TRBJ1-3|TRBV2|NA|12
CASSDRGNTIYF
TGTGCCAGCAGCGACAGGGGAAACACCATATATTTT
>TRBD2|TRBJ2-1|TRBV7-9|NA|18
CASSYQMRGSGRRNEQFF
TGTGCCAGCAGCTATCAGATGAGAGGTAGCGGGAGAAGGAATGAGCAGTTCTTC
>TRBD2|TRBJ2-7|TRBV9|NA|15
CASSPGLAFSYEQYF
TGTGCCAGCAGCCCGGGACTAGCGTTCTCCTACGAGCAGTACTTC
>TRBD1|TRBJ2-2|TRBV27|few|16
CASSFLGQFNTGELFF
TGTGCCAGCAGTTTCCTGGGACAGTTTAACACCGGGGAGCTGTTTTTT
>TRBD2|TRBJ2-1|TRBV5-1|NA|15
CASSLKLTSQSEQFF
TGCGCCAGCAGCTTGAAGCTGACTAGCCAGTCAGAGCAGTTCTTC
>NA|TRBJ2-3|TRBV10-1|NA|14
CASSDAGRTDTQYF
TGCGCCAGCAGTGACGCGGGACGCACAGATACGCAGTATTTT
>NA|TRBJ1-1|TRBV7-3|NA|13
CASSFSEYTEAFF
TGTGCCAGCAGCTTCAGCGAATACACTGAAGCTTTCTTT
>TRBD1|TRBJ2-2|TRBV18|medium-sized|17
CASSPYSGTGNTGELFF
TGTGCCAGCTCACCATATAGTGGGACAGGGAACACCGGGGAGCTGTTTTTT
>NA|TRBJ2-3|TRBV5-4|NA|14
CASSLARETNTQYF
TGTGCCAGCAGCTTGGCTCGGGAGACAAATACGCAGTATTTT
>NA|TRBJ2-1|TRBV4-2|once|12
CASSRGDNEQFF
TGTGCCAGCAGCCGCGGAGACAATGAGCAGTTCTTC
>NA|TRBJ1-1|TRBV7-9|NA|17
CASSLSGAGSRNTEAFF
TGTGCCAGCAGCTTAAGTGGGGCAGGGTCAAGGAACACTGAAGCTTTCTTT
>TRBD1|TRBJ2-5|TRBV11-2|once|15
CASSLGRDSQETQYF
TGTGCCAGCAGCTTAGGCCGGGACAGCCAAGAGACCCAGTACTTC